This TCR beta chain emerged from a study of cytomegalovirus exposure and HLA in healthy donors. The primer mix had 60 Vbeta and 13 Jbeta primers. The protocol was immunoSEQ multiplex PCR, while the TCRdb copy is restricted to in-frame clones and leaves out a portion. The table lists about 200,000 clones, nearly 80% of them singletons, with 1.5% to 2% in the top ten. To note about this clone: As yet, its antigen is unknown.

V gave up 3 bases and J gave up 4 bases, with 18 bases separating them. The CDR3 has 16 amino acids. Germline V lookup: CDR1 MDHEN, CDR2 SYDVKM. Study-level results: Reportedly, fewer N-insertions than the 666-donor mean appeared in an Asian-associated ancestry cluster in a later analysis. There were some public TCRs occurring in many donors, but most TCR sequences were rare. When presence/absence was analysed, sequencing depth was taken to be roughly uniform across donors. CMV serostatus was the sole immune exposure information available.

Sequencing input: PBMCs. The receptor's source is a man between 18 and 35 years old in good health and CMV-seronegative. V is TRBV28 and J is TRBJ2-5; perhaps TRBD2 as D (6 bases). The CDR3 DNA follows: TGTGCCAGCAGTTTGGTGACCGGGGGACGACCAGAGACCCAGTACTTC. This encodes CASSLVTGGRPETQYF.